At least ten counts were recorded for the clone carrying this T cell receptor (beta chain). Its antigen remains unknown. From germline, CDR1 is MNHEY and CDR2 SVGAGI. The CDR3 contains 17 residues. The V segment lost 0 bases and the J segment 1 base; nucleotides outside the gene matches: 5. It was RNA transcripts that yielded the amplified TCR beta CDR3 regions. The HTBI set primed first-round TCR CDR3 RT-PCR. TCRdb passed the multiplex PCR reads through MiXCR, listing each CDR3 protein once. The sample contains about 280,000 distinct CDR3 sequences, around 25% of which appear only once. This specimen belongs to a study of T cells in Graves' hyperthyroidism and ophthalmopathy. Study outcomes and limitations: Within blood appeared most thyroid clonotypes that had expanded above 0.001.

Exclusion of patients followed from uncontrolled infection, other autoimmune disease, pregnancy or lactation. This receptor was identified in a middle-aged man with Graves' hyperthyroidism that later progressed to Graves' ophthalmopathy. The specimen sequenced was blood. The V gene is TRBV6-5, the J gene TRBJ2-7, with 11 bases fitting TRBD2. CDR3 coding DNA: TGTGCCAGCAGTTACTCTAGAGGGACTAGCGGTTCCTACGAGCAGTACTTC. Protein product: CASSYSRGTSGSYEQYF.